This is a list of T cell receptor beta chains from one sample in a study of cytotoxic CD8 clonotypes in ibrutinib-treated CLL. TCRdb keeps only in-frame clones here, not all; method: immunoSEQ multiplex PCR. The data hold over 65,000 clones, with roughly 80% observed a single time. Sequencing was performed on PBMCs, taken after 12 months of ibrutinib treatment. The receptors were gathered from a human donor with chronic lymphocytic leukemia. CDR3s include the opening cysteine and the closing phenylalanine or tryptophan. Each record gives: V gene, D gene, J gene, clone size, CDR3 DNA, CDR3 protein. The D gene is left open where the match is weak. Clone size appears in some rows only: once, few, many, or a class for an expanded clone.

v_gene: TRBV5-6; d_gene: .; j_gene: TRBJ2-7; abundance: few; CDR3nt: TGTGCCAGCAGCTTGGGGAGGGTTCCCTACGAGCAGTACTTC; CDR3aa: CASSLGRVPYEQYF
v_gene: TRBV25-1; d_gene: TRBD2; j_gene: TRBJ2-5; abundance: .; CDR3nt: TGTGCCAGCAGTGAACCCCCCGGGAGGGCCCTGGAGACCCAGTACTTC; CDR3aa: CASSEPPGRALETQYF
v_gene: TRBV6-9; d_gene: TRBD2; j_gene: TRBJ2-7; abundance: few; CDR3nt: TGTGCCAGCAGCCCTCGACTAGCGGGAGTAAGGGAGCAGTACTTC; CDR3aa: CASSPRLAGVREQYF
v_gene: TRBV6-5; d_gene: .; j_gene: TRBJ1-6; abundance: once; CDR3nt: TGTGCCAGCAGTTACGGTTGGCAGGGTGGATCACCCCTCCACTTT; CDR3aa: CASSYGWQGGSPLHF
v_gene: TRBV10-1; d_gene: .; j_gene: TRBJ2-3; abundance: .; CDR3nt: TGCGCCAGCAGTGAGTCGGTCAACGGCGGGGCAGATACGCAGTATTTT; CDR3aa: CASSESVNGGADTQYF
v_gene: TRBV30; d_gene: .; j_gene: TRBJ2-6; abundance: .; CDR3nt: TGTGCCTTCTCTGGGGCCAACGTCCTGACTTTC; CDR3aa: CAFSGANVLTF
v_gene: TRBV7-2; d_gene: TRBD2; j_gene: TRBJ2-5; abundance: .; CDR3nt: TGTGCCAGCAGCTCCCCGGGACTAGCGGGGGGGCTGGAGACCCAGTACTTC; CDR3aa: CASSSPGLAGGLETQYF
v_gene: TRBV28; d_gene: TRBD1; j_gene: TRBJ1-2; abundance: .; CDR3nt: TGTGCCAGCAGTCAATGGGGGAAGGGGGCGGTTGGCTACACCTTC; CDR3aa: CASSQWGKGAVGYTF
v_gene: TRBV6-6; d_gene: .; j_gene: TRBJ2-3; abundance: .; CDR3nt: TGTGCCAGCAGTTACCAAGGGGAAAGAGATACGCAGTATTTT; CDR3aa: CASSYQGERDTQYF
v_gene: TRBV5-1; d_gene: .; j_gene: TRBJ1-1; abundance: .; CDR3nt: TGCGCCAGCAGCTCAATGGGAGGGAACACTGAAGCTTTCTTT; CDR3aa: CASSSMGGNTEAFF
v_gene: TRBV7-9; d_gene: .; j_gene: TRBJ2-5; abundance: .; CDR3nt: TGTGCCAGCAGCTTAGGTTTGACAGTAAGGGAGACCCAGTACTTC; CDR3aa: CASSLGLTVRETQYF
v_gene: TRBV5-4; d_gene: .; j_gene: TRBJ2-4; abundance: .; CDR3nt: TGTGCCAGCAGCCCTGGGGCGGACCGAGCCAAAAACATTCAGTACTTC; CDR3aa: CASSPGADRAKNIQYF
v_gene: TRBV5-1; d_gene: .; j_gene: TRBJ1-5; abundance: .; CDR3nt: TGCGCCAGCAGGACGGGGCCCAGCAATCAGCCCCAGCATTTT; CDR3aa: CASRTGPSNQPQHF
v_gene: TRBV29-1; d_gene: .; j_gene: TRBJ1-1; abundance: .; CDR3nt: TGCAGCGCGCACCGTCGACTGTGGGACACTGAAGCTTTCTTT; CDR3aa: CSAHRRLWDTEAFF
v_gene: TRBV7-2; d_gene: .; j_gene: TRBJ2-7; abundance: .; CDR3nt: TGTGCCAGCAGCTTAGCCGGGACACTCTTCTCCTACGAGCAGTACTTC; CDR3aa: CASSLAGTLFSYEQYF
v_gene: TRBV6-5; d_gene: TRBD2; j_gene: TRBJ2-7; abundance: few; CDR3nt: TGTGCCAGCAGTTACGTAGCGGGGGCCCTCTACGAGCAGTACTTC; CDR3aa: CASSYVAGALYEQYF
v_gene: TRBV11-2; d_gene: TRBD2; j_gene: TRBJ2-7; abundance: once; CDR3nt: TGTGCCAGCAGCCTCCCCCGACTAGCGGGGGCCGCACAGTACTTC; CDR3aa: CASSLPRLAGAAQYF
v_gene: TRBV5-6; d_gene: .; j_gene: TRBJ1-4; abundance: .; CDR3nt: TGTGCCAGCAGCTTGGCCCCGGGGGCGGGGGAAAAACTGTTTTTT; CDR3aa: CASSLAPGAGEKLFF
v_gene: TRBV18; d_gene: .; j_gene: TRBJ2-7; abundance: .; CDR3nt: TGTGCCAGCTCACCACAGGGGGACGAGCAGTACTTC; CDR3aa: CASSPQGDEQYF
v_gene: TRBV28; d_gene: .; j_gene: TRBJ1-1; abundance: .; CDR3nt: TGTGCCAGCAGTCAAAACACTGAAGCTTTCTTT; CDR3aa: CASSQNTEAFF
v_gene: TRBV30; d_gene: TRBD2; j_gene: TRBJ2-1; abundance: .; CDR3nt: TGTGCCTGGAGTGCACTAGCGGGGGAGAGGGGGTACAATGAGCAGTTCTTC; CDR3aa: CAWSALAGERGYNEQFF
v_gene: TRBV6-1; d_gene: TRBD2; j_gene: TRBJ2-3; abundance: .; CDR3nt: TGTGCCAGCAGTGAAGACTCGGGAGGGGGGCCAGATACGCAGTATTTT; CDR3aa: CASSEDSGGGPDTQYF
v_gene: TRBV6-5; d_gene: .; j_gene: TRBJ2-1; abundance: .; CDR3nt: TGTGCCAGCAGTTACCCCCGCGGCGGCCGGGCTGAGCAGTTCTTC; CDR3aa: CASSYPRGGRAEQFF
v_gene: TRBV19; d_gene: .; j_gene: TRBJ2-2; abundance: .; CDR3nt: TGTGCCAGTAGTACACAGGTGAACACCGGGGAGCTGTTTTTT; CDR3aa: CASSTQVNTGELFF
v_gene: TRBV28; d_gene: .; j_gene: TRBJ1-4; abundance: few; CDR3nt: TGTGCCAGCAGTTTATGGGGCAGTGGGGGGGCAGCAACTAATGAAAAACTGTTTTTT; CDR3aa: CASSLWGSGGAATNEKLFF
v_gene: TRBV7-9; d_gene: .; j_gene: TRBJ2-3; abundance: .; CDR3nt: TGTGCCAGCAGCCCCGAGTGGGATACGCAGTATTTT; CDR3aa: CASSPEWDTQYF
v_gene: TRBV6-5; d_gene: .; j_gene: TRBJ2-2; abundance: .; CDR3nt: TGTGCCAGCAGTTACCGGGACACCACCGGGGAGCTGTTTTTT; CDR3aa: CASSYRDTTGELFF
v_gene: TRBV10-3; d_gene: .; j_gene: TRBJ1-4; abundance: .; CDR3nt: TGTGCCATCAGGGCTGAGGGTAATGAAAAACTGTTTTTT; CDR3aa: CAIRAEGNEKLFF
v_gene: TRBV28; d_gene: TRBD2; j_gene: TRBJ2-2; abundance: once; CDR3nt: TGTGCCAGCAGTTTCCGGGGGGGAGGCACCGGGGAGCTGTTTTTT; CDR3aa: CASSFRGGGTGELFF
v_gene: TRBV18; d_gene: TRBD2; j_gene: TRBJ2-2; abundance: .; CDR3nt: TGTGCCAGCTCATCGGGACTAGCGGGAGCCGCCGGGGAGCTGTTTTTT; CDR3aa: CASSSGLAGAAGELFF
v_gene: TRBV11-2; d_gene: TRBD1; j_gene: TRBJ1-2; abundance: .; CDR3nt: TGTGCCAGCAGCTTAGGAGCCAGGACAGGGAGGAACCCCTGGGGCTACACCTTC; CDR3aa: CASSLGARTGRNPWGYTF
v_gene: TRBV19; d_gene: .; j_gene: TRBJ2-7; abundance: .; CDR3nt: TGTGCCAGTAGTAGGGGGTCCGGGGACGAGCAGTACTTC; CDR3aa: CASSRGSGDEQYF
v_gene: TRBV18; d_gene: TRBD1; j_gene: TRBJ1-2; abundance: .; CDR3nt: TGTGCCAGCTCACCTCAAACCGGGACAGGGTTTGGCTACACCTTC; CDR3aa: CASSPQTGTGFGYTF